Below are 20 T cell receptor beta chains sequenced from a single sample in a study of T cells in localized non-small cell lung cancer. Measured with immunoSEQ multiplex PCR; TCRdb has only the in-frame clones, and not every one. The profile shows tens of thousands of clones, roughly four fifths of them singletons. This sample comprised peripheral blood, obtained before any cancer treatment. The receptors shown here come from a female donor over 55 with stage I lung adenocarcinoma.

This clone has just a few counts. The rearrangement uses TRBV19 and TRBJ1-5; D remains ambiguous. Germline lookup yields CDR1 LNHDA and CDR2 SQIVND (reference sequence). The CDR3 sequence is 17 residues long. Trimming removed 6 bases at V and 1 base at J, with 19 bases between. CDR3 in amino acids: CASSPLPDVVSNQPQHF. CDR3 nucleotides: TGTGCCAGTAGCCCCCTTCCGGACGTCGTGAGCAATCAGCCCCAGCATTTT. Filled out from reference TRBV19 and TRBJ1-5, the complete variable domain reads DGGITQSPKYLFRKEGQNVTLSCEQNLNHDAMYWYRQDPGQGLRLIYYSQIVNDFQKGDIAEGYSVSREKKESFPLTVTSAQKNPTAFYLCASSPLPDVVSNQPQHFGDGTRLSIL.

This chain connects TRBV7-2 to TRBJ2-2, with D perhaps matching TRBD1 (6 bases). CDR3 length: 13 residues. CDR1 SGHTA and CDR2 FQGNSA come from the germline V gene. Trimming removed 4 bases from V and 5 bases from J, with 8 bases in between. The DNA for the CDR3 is TGTGCCAGCAGCTCAACAGGGACCGGGGAGCTGTTTTTT. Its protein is CASSSTGTGELFF.

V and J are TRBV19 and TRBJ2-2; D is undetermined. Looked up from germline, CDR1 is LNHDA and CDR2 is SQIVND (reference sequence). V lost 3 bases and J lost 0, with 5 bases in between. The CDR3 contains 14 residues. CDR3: CASSIRSNTGELFF. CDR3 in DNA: TGTGCCAGTAGTATCCGCTCGAACACCGGGGAGCTGTTTTTT.

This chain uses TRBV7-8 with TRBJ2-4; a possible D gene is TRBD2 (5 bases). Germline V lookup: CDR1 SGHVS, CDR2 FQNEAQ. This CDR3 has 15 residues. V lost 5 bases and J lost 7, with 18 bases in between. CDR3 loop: CASSPRGLDGNIQYF. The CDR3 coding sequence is TGTGCCAGCAGCCCTAGAGGGCTAGACGGTAACATTCAGTACTTC.

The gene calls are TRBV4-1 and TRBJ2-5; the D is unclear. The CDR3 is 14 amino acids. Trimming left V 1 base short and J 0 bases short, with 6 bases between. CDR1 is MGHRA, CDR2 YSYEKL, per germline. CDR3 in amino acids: CASSQGGYQETQYF. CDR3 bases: TGCGCCAGCAGCCAAGGAGGATACCAAGAGACCCAGTACTTC.

The CDR3 loop reads CASSWAGEAYEQYF. CDR3 in DNA: TGTGCCAGCAGCTGGGCGGGAGAGGCCTACGAGCAGTACTTC. J is TRBJ2-7 and V is TRBV11-2, with 7 bases matching TRBD2. CDR1 is SGHAT and CDR2 is FQNNGV in the germline V gene. V shed 4 bases, J shed 2 bases, and the junction held 5 bases outside the gene matches. This CDR3 has 14 residues.

The CDR3, as DNA: TGCGCCAGCAGCCAAGATGCCCCAGGGGGCCACAATGAGCAGTTCTTC. It specifies CASSQDAPGGHNEQFF. The rearrangement uses TRBV4-1 and TRBJ2-1; 8 bases agree with TRBD1. The V gene's germline CDR1 is MGHRA and CDR2 YSYEKL. This CDR3 region has 16 residues. J was trimmed by 5 bases and V by 0 bases; bases with no gene match: 6.

CDR3 amino acids: CAWSPGTLSYEQYF. The CDR3 region has the DNA TGTGCCTGGAGTCCCGGGACCCTAAGCTACGAGCAGTACTTC. The gene calls are TRBV30 and TRBJ2-7; D might be TRBD1 or TRBD2, each matching 5 bases. Per the germline V gene, CDR1 is GTSNPN and CDR2 is SVGIG (reference sequence). The ends were cut back, 2 bases at V and 3 bases at J, with 14 bases in the middle. This CDR3 is built from 14 residues. The full variable domain, with the rest looked up from reference TRBV30 and TRBJ2-7, is SQTIHQWPATLVQPVGSPLSLECTVEGTSNPNLYWYRQAAGRGLQLLFYSVGIGQISSEVPQNLSASRPQDRQFILSSKKLLLSDSGFYLCAWSPGTLSYEQYFGPGTRLTVT.

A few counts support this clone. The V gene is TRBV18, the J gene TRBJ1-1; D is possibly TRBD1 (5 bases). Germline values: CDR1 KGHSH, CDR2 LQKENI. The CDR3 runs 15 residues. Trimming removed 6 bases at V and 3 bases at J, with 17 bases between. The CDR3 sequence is CASSVQQGFDTEAFF. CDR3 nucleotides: TGTGCCAGCTCCGTCCAGCAGGGTTTTGACACTGAAGCTTTCTTT.

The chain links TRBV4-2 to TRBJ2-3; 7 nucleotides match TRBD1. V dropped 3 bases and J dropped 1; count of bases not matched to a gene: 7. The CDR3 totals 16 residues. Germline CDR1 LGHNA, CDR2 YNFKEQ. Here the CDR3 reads CASSQATGSGTDTQYF. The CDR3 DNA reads TGTGCCAGCAGCCAGGCGACAGGGTCTGGCACAGATACGCAGTATTTT.

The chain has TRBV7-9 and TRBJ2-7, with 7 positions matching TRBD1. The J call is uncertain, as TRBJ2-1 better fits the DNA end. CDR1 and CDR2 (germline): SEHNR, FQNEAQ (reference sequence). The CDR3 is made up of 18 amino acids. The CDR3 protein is CASSPFSGTVQSYNEQFF. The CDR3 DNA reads TGTGCCAGCAGCCCCTTTTCCGGGACAGTCCAATCCTACAATGAGCAGTTCTTC.

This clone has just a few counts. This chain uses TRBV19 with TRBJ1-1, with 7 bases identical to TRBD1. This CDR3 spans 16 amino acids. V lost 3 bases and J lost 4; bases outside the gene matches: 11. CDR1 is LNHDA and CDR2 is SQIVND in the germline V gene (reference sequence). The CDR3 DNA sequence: TGTGCCAGTAGTATGGATACAGGGGCGAAAGGCACTGAAGCTTTCTTT. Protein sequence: CASSMDTGAKGTEAFF.

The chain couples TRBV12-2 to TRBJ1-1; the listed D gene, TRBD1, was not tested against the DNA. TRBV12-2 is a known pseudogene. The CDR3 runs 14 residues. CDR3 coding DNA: TGTGCAAGTCGCTTAGCGAGGTGGACAGGGGAAGCTTTCTTT. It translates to CASRLARWTGEAFF.

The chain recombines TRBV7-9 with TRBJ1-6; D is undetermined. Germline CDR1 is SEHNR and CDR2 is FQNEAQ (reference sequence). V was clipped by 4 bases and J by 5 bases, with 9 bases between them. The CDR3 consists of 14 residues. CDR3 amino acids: CASSSQGDNSPLHF. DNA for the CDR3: TGTGCCAGCAGCTCCCAAGGAGATAATTCACCCCTCCACTTT.

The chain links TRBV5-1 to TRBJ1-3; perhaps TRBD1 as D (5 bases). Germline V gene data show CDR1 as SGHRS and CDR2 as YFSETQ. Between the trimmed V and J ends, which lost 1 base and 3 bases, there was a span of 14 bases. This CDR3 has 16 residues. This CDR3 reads CASSLRGTVGGNTIYF. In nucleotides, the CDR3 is TGCGCCAGCAGCTTGCGGGGGACGGTGGGTGGAAACACCATATATTTT.

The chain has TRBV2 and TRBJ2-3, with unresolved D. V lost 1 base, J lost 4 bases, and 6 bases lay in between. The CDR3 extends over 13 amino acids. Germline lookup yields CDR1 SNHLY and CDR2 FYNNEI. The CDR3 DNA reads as TGTGCCAGCAGTGAAGGGGCGGCAGATACGCAGTATTTT. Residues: CASSEGAADTQYF. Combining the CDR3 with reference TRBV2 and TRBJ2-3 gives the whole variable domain EPEVTQTPSHQVTQMGQEVILRCVPISNHLYFYWYRQILGQKVEFLVSFYNNEISEKSEIFDDQFSVERPDGSNFTLKIRSTKLEDSAMYFCASSEGAADTQYFGPGTRLTVL.

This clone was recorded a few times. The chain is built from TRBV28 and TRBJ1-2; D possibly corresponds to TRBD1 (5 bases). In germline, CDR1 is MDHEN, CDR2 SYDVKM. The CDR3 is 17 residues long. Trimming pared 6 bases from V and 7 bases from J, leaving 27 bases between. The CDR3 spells CASSSGEGFSGLGGYTF. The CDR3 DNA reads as TGTGCCAGCAGCTCGGGGGAAGGGTTCTCAGGTTTAGGTGGCTACACCTTC.

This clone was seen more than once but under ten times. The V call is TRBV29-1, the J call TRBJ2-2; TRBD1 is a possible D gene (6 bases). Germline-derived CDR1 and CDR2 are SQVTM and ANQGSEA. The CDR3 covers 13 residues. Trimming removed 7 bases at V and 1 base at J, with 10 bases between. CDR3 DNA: TGCAGCGCCGCGACAGGGAACACCGGGGAGCTGTTTTTT. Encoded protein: CSAATGNTGELFF.

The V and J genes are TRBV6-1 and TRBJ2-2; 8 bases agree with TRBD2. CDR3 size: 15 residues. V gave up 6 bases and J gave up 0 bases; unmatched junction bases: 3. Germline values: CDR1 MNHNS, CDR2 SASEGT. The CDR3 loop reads CASRVAGSNTGELFF. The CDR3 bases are TGTGCCAGCAGAGTAGCGGGGTCGAACACCGGGGAGCTGTTTTTT.

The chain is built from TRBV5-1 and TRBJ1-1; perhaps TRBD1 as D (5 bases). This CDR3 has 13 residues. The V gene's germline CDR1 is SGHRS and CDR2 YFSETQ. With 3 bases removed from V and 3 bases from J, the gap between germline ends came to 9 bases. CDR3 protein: CASSWGEDTEAFF. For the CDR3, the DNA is TGCGCCAGCAGCTGGGGGGAGGACACTGAAGCTTTCTTT.